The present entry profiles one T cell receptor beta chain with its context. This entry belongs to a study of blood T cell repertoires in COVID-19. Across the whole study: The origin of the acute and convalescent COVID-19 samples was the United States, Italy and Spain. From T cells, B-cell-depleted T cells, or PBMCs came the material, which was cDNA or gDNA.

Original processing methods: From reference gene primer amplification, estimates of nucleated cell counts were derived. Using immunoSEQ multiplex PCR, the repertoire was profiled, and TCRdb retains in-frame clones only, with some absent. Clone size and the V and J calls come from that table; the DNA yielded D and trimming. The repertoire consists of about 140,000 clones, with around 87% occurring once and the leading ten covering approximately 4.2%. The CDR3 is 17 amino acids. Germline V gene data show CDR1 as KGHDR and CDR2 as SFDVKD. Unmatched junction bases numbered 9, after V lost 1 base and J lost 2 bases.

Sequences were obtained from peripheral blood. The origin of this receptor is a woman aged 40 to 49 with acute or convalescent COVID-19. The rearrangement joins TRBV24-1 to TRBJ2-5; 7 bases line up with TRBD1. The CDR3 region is CATSDFPGQMIQETQYF. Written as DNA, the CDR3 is TGTGCCACCAGTGATTTCCCGGGACAGATGATACAAGAGACCCAGTACTTC.